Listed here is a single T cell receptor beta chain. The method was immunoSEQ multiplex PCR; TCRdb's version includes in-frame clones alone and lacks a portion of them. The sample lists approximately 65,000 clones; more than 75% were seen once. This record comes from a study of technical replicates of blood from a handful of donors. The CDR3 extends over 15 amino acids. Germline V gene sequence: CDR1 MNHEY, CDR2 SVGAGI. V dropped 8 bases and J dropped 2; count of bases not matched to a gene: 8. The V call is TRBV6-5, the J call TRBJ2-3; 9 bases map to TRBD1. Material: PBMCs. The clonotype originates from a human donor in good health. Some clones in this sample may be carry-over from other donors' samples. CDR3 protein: CASQIGQGYTDTQYF. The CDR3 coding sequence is TGTGCCAGCCAGATTGGACAGGGGTACACAGATACGCAGTATTTT.